One sample yielded the 23 T cell receptor beta chains listed below, sequenced in a study of shared clonotypes between healthy human individuals. Measured with immunoSEQ multiplex PCR; TCRdb has only the in-frame clones, and not every one. Among approximately 480,000 clones, roughly 79% were seen once, and the ten largest hold around 12%. The sequenced material came from PBMCs. Receptor source: a woman aged 40-49 years in good health. Some clones in this sample may be carry-over from other donors' samples.

This chain links TRBV5-1 with TRBJ2-3, with TRBD2 as a possible D gene (6 bases). The CDR3 is made up of 15 amino acids. Germline V gives CDR1 SGHRS, CDR2 YFSETQ. The V and J ends lost 3 bases and 0 bases respectively, with 11 bases between them. In nucleotides, the CDR3 is TGCGCCAGCAGCTCTGGACTAACTAGCACAGATACGCAGTATTTT. It translates to CASSSGLTSTDTQYF.

In its sample, this clone was seen once. The J gene is TRBJ1-5, the V gene TRBV11-2; tentatively, D is TRBD1 (5 bases). Between the trimmed V and J ends, which lost 5 bases and 1 base, there was a span of 12 bases. The germline CDR1 and CDR2 sequences are SGHAT and FQNNGV. The CDR3 sequence is 15 residues long. The CDR3 region has the DNA TGTGCCAGCAGCCGGACCCGGGGCAGCAATCAGCCCCAGCATTTT. It codes for CASSRTRGSNQPQHF.

The chain joins TRBV28 to TRBJ2-1; 11 bases align to TRBD2. The V gene end was trimmed by 6 bases and the J gene end by 0 bases; junction bases not matched to a gene: 13. Germline CDR1 is MDHEN and CDR2 is SYDVKM. The CDR3 totals 19 residues. This chain's CDR3 is CASSPGTSGLSSSYNEQFF. The CDR3 coding sequence is TGTGCCAGCAGCCCCGGGACTAGCGGTCTATCAAGCTCCTACAATGAGCAGTTCTTC.

The V gene is TRBV5-1, the J gene TRBJ2-1, with D unresolved. The V end lost 4 bases, the J end lost 5 bases, and 10 bases lay between the germline ends. Germline CDR1 is SGHRS and CDR2 is YFSETQ. The CDR3 extends over 13 amino acids. CDR3 bases: TGCGCCAGCAGCGGAACTCCTAACAATGAGCAGTTCTTC. This codes for CASSGTPNNEQFF.

This chain links TRBV7-8 with TRBJ2-5; possibly TRBD1 for D (6 bases). Germline CDR1 and CDR2: SGHVS and FQNEAQ. The CDR3 is made up of 15 amino acids. V was cut by 1 base and J by 4 bases, with 13 bases left in between. CDR3 in amino acids: CASSLDRQAGETQYF. CDR3 nucleotide sequence: TGTGCCAGCAGCTTAGACCGACAGGCCGGAGAGACCCAGTACTTC.

The chain has TRBV4-2 and TRBJ2-3, with no clear D. The CDR3 totals 15 residues. V was pared by 5 bases and J by 6 bases, with 18 bases between. Germline V gene sequence: CDR1 LGHNA, CDR2 YNFKEQ. The CDR3 protein is CASSKGGVETDTQYF. The CDR3 DNA sequence: TGTGCCAGCAGCAAAGGCGGCGTGGAGACGGATACGCAGTATTTT.

The chain carries TRBV5-5 and TRBJ1-1; D possibly corresponds to TRBD1 (6 bases). V was clipped by 2 bases and J by 2 bases, with 13 bases between them. This CDR3 is built from 15 residues. Germline V gives CDR1 SGHKS, CDR2 YYEKEE (reference sequence). CDR3 amino acids: CASSLRTEPNTEAFF. The CDR3 DNA is TGTGCCAGCAGCTTAAGGACAGAACCAAACACTGAAGCTTTCTTT.

The chain links TRBV11-3 to TRBJ2-2; D uncertain. The ends were cut back, 1 base at V and 4 bases at J, with 13 bases in the middle. This CDR3 is built from 16 residues. The germline V gene has CDR1 SGHNT and CDR2 YENEEA. CDR3 sequence: CASSLGGNTITGELFF. CDR3 nucleotide sequence: TGTGCCAGCAGCTTAGGAGGAAACACTATCACCGGGGAGCTGTTTTTT.

The chain combines TRBV10-3 with TRBJ2-1, with 7 bases fitting TRBD1. CDR1 is ENHRY and CDR2 is SYGVKD in the germline V gene. This CDR3 has 14 amino acids. V shed 7 bases, J shed 8 bases, and the junction held 11 bases outside the gene matches. As DNA, the CDR3 is TGTGCCATCACCCCGGGACCCAGGGGGTATGAGCAGTTCTTC. Protein product: CAITPGPRGYEQFF.

With regard to this clone: At one of its ends the junction is not consistent with the germline gene, which may arise from a read error. The J gene is TRBJ2-3, the V gene TRBV14; tentatively, D is TRBD2 (5 bases). The CDR3 length is 17 residues. The germline CDR1 and CDR2 sequences are SGHDN and FVKESK. The CDR3 reads CASGQDRRTYSTDTQYF. For the CDR3, the DNA is TGTGCCAGCGGCCAAGATAGGAGGACGTACTCCACAGATACGCAGTATTTT.

This clone was seen a handful of times. CDR3 sequence reads: CASSKEINSDYEQYF. In nucleotides, the CDR3 is TGTGCCAGCAGCAAAGAGATCAACTCGGACTACGAGCAGTACTTC. The chain couples TRBV21-1 to TRBJ2-7. TRBV21-1 is a pseudogene locus. This CDR3 has 15 amino acids.

The genes are TRBV18 and TRBJ1-3; TRBD1 might be the D (6 bases). Trimming stripped 6 bases from V and 0 bases from J, with 15 bases between. Germline V CDR1 and CDR2: KGHSH, LQKENI. The CDR3 sequence is 16 residues long. This CDR3 reads CASSPRQADSGNTIYF. The CDR3 region has the DNA TGTGCCAGCTCTCCAAGACAGGCCGACTCTGGAAACACCATATATTTT.

This clone appeared once. This rearrangement joins TRBV2 to TRBJ2-1; D remains ambiguous. Trimming cost V 6 bases and J 5 bases, with 17 bases left between them. Germline CDR1 and CDR2: SNHLY and FYNNEI. This CDR3 contains 15 residues. The CDR3 loop reads CASRTFSVIDNEQFF. The CDR3 DNA is TGTGCCAGCAGGACGTTTTCAGTAATTGACAATGAGCAGTTCTTC.

The J gene is TRBJ2-2, the V gene TRBV4-2; TRBD2 agrees at 8 bases. Germline V gene data show CDR1 as LGHNA and CDR2 as YNFKEQ. The CDR3 runs 16 residues. Germline trimming cut 0 bases from V and 7 bases from J; bases unmatched to any gene: 7. CDR3 protein: CASSQDAGLVHGELFF. The DNA of the CDR3 is TGTGCCAGCAGCCAAGATGCGGGACTAGTTCACGGGGAGCTGTTTTTT.

This chain uses TRBV25-1 with TRBJ2-5, with a tentative D call TRBD2 (7 bases). This CDR3 has 15 residues. Germline lookup yields CDR1 MGHDK and CDR2 SYGVNS. V gave up 5 bases and J gave up 5 bases, with 18 bases separating them. The CDR3 region is CASSRGAMGRETQYF. The CDR3 bases are TGTGCCAGCAGTCGGGGGGCGATGGGCCGGGAGACCCAGTACTTC.

This rearrangement joins TRBV15 to TRBJ2-5, with TRBD2 matching 8 bases. CDR1 and CDR2 (germline): LNHNV, YYDKDF (reference sequence). The CDR3 consists of 17 residues. The V and J ends lost 0 bases and 5 bases, in that order; junction bases with no gene match: 11. Here the CDR3 DNA reads TGTGCCACCAGCAGAGACGTCGGGGCGGGAGGAGGGGAGACCCAGTACTTC. Its translation is CATSRDVGAGGGETQYF.

The rearrangement joins TRBV4-3 to TRBJ1-1; perhaps TRBD1 as D (6 bases). CDR1 and CDR2 (germline): LGHNA, YSLEER. V lost 4 bases and J lost 1, with 22 bases in between. The CDR3 consists of 18 residues. The CDR3 protein is CASSPQKGGLGPNTEAFF. CDR3 bases: TGCGCCAGCAGCCCCCAGAAAGGGGGATTAGGACCGAACACTGAAGCTTTCTTT.

The chain joins TRBV2 to TRBJ1-2, with D possibly matching TRBD1 (5 bases). V was pared by 6 bases and J by 4 bases, with 9 bases between. The CDR3 totals 12 residues. Germline CDR1 is SNHLY and CDR2 is FYNNEI. The CDR3 spells CASSGRGYGYTF. CDR3 coding DNA: TGTGCCAGCAGCGGAAGGGGCTATGGCTACACCTTC. The variable domain in full, with the rest retrieved from reference TRBV2 and TRBJ1-2, is EPEVTQTPSHQVTQMGQEVILRCVPISNHLYFYWYRQILGQKVEFLVSFYNNEISEKSEIFDDQFSVERPDGSNFTLKIRSTKLEDSAMYFCASSGRGYGYTFGSGTRLTVV.

This sequence joins TRBV7-9 and TRBJ2-7; TRBD2 aligns across 7 bases. CDR3 length equals 13 residues. Germline trimming cut 5 bases from V and 5 bases from J; bases unmatched to any gene: 6. Germline CDR1 is SEHNR and CDR2 is FQNEAQ (reference sequence). The CDR3 DNA is TGTGCCAGCAGCCCGAGCGGGAATAACGAGCAGTACTTC. It yields the protein CASSPSGNNEQYF.

The gene calls are TRBV7-8 and TRBJ2-5; no clear D gene. V lost 1 base and J 2 bases, leaving 8 bases between the germline ends. The CDR3 runs 14 residues. CDR1 is SGHVS and CDR2 is FQNEAQ in the germline V gene. The CDR3 DNA sequence: TGTGCCAGCAGCTTAGGAGGAGCTCAAGAGACCCAGTACTTC. Its translation: CASSLGGAQETQYF. Based on the CDR3 plus reference TRBV7-8 and TRBJ2-5, the full variable domain is GAGVSQSPRYKVAKRGQDVALRCDPISGHVSLFWYQQALGQGPEFLTYFQNEAQLDKSGLPSDRFFAERPEGSVSTLKIQRTQQEDSAVYLCASSLGGAQETQYFGPGTRLLVL.

J is TRBJ2-5 and V is TRBV28; the match to TRBD1 covers 7 bases. Gene TRBJ2-7 matches the end of the DNA better, so the J call may be wrong. The CDR3 is made up of 15 amino acids. CDR1 MDHEN and CDR2 SYDVKM come from the germline V gene. CDR3 amino acids: CASNIQHRGTYEQYF. For the CDR3, the DNA is TGTGCCTCAAACATCCAACACAGGGGAACCTACGAGCAGTACTTC.

The chain recombines TRBV28 with TRBJ2-7; D uncertain. V was clipped by 3 bases and J by 3 bases, with 9 bases between them. The CDR3 loop spans 13 amino acids. Germline-derived CDR1 and CDR2 are MDHEN and SYDVKM. CDR3 nucleotides: TGTGCCAGCAGTTTTGAGACAAACTACGAGCAGTACTTC. Protein product: CASSFETNYEQYF.

Only one count was recorded for this clone. This chain joins TRBV5-4 and TRBJ2-5; 9 bases are a match to TRBD2. CDR1 and CDR2 (germline): SGHNT, YYREEE (reference sequence). The CDR3 extends over 15 amino acids. V shed 1 base and J 2 bases; nucleotides not matched to a gene: 3. The CDR3 DNA reads TGTGCCAGCAGCTTGAGGCTAGCGGGGCAAGAGACCCAGTACTTC. This sequence encodes CASSLRLAGQETQYF.